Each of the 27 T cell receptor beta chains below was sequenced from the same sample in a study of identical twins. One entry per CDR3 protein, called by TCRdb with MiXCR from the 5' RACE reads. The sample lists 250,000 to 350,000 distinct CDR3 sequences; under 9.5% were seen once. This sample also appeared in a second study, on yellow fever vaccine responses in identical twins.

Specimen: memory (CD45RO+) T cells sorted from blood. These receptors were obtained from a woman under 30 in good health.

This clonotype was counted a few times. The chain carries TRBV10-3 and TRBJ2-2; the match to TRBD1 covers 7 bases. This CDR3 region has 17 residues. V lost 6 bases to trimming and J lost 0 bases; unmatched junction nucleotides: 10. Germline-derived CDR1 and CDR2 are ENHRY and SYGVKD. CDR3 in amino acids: CAISRQGSLTNTGELFF. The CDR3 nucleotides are TGTGCCATCAGCCGACAGGGCAGCTTAACGAACACCGGGGAGCTGTTTTTT.

The CDR3 here is CSAAGQMNTEAFF. The CDR3 DNA is TGCAGTGCCGCGGGGCAGATGAACACTGAAGCTTTCTTT. The chain combines TRBV20-1 with TRBJ1-1; maybe TRBD1 (5 bases). The germline gives CDR1 DFQATT, CDR2 SNEGSKA (reference sequence). The CDR3 extends over 13 amino acids. The V end was cut by 6 bases, the J end by 0 bases, with 11 bases between.

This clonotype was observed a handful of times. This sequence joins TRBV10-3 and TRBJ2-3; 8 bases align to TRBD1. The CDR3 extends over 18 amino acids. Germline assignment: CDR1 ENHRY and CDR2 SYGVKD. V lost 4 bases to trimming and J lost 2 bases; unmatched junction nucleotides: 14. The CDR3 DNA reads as TGTGCCATCAGTGCCGGACAGGGCTTAGAGGGATCCACAGATACGCAGTATTTT. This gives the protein CAISAGQGLEGSTDTQYF.

In nucleotides, the CDR3 is TGTGCCAGCAGTTTTGGTGGACTGACCTCCTACAATGAGCAGTTCTTC. Translated: CASSFGGLTSYNEQFF. V is TRBV27 and J is TRBJ2-1; maybe TRBD2 (5 bases). Germline-derived CDR1 and CDR2 are MNHEY and SMNVEV (reference sequence). The CDR3 consists of 16 residues. The V end was cut by 3 bases, the J end by 0 bases, with 12 bases between.

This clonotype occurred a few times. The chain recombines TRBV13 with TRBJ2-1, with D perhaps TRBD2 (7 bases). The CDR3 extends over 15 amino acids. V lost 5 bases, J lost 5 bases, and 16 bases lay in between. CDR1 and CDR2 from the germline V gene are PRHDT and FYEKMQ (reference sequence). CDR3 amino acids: CASSKGGGRDNEQFF. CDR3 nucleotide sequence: TGTGCCAGCAGCAAAGGGGGGGGTCGAGACAATGAGCAGTTCTTC.

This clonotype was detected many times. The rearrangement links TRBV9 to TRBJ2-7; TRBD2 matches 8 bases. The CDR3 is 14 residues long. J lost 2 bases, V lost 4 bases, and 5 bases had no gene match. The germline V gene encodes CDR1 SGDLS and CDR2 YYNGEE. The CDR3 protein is CASSPGGAAYEQYF. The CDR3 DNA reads TGTGCCAGCAGCCCGGGGGGGGCAGCCTACGAGCAGTACTTC.

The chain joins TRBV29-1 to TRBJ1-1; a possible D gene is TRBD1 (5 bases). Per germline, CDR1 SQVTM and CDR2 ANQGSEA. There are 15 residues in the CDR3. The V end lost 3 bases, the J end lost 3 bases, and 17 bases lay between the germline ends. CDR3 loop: CSVDTVGVGDTEAFF. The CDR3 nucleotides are TGCAGCGTTGATACGGTTGGGGTAGGGGACACTGAAGCTTTCTTT.

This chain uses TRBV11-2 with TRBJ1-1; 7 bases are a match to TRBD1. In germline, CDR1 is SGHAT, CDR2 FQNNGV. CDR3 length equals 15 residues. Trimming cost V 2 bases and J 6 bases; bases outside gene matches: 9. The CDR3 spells CASSLSPRGIPEAFF. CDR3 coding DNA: TGTGCCAGCAGCTTATCGCCCAGGGGGATACCTGAAGCTTTCTTT. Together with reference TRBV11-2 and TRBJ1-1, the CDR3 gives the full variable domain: EAGVAQSPRYKIIEKRQSVAFWCNPISGHATLYWYQQILGQGPKLLIQFQNNGVVDDSQLPKDRFSAERLKGVDSTLKIQPAKLEDSAVYLCASSLSPRGIPEAFFGQGTRLTVV.

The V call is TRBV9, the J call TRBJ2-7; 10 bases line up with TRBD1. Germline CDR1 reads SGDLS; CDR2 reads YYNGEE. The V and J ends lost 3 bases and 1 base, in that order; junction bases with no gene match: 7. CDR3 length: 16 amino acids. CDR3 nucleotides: TGTGCCAGCAGCGATGGACAGGGGGAGTTTTCCTACGAGCAGTACGTC. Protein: CASSDGQGEFSYEQYV.

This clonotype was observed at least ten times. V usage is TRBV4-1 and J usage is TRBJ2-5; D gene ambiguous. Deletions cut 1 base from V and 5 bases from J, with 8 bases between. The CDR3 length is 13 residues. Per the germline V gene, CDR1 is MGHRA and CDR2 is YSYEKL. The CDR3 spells CASSQAVGETQYF. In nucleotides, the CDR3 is TGCGCCAGCAGCCAAGCGGTGGGGGAGACCCAGTACTTC.

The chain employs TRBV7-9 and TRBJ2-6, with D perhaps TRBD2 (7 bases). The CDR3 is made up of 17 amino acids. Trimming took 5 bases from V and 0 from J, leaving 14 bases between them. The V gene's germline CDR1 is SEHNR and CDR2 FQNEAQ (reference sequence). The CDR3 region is CASSLWGGDSGANVLTF. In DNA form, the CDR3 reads TGTGCCAGCAGCCTGTGGGGGGGCGACTCTGGGGCCAACGTCCTGACTTTC.

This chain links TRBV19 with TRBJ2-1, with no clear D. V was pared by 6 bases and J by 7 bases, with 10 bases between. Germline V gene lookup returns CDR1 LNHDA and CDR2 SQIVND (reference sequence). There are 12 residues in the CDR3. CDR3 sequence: CASRPQTNEQFF. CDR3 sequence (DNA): TGTGCCAGTAGACCCCAAACGAATGAGCAGTTCTTC.

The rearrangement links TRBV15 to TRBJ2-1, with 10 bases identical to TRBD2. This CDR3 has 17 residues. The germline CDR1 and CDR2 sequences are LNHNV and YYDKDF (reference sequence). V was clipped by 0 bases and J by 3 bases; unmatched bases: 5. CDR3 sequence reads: CATSREGAGGGYNEQFF. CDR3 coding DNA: TGTGCCACCAGCAGAGAGGGAGCGGGAGGGGGCTACAATGAGCAGTTCTTC.

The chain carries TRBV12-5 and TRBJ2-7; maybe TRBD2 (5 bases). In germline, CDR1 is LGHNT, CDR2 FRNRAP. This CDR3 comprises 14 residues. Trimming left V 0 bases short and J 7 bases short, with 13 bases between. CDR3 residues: CASGLVLESGEQYF. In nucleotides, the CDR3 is TGTGCTAGTGGTTTGGTTTTAGAGTCGGGGGAGCAGTACTTC.

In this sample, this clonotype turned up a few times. CDR3 residues: CASSSSGENGELFF. DNA of the CDR3: TGTGCCAGCAGTTCTAGCGGGGAGAACGGGGAGCTGTTTTTT. This chain links TRBV12-3 or TRBV12-4 with TRBJ2-2, with 9 bases matching TRBD2. The CDR3 consists of 14 residues. V shed 4 bases, J shed 7 bases, and the junction held 4 bases outside the gene matches.

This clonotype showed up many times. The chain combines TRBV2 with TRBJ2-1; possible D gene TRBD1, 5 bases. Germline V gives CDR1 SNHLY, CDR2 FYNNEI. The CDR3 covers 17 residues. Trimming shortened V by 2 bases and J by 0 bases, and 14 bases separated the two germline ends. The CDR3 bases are TGTGCCAGCAGTGAACTTGAGGACACCGTCTCCTACAATGAGCAGTTCTTC. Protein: CASSELEDTVSYNEQFF.

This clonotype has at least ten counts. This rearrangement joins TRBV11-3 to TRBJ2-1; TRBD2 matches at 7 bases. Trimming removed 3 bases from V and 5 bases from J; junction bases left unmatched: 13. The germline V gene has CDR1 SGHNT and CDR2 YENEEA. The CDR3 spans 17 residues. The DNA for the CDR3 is TGTGCCAGCAGCTTGGTTTTATCCCAGCGGGGCAACAATGAGCAGTTCTTC. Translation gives CASSLVLSQRGNNEQFF.

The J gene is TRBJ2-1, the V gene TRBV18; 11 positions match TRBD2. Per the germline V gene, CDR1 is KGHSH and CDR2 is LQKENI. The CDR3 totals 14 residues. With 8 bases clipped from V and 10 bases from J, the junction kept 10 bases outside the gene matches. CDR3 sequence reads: CASAPTSGMAEQFF. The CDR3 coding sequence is TGTGCCAGCGCCCCGACTAGCGGGATGGCAGAGCAGTTCTTC.

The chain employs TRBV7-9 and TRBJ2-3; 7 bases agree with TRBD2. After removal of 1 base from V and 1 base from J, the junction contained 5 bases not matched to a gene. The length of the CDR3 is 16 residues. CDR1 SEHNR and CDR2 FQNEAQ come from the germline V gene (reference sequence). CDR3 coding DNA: TGTGCCAGCAGCTTAGACCCAGCGGGACGCACAGATACGCAGTATTTT. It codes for CASSLDPAGRTDTQYF.

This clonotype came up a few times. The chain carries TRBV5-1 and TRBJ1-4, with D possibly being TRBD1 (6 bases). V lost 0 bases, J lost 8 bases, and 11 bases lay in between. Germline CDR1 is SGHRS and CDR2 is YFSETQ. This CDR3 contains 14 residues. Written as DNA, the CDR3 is TGCGCCAGCAGCTTGGATCCAGGGGAGGAAAAACTGTTTTTT. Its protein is CASSLDPGEEKLFF.

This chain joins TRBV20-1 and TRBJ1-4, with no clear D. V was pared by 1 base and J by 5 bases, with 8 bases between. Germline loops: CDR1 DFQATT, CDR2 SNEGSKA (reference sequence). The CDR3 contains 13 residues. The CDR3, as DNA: TGCAGTGCTAGAGTGGGCCAAAATGAAAAACTGTTTTTT. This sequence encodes CSARVGQNEKLFF.

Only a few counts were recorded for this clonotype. The DNA for the CDR3 is TGTGCCAGCAGTTTTCGAGTCGTCGAGGTCGAGCAGTACGTC. It specifies CASSFRVVEVEQYV. The J gene is TRBJ2-7, the V gene TRBV27; D remains unclear. CDR3 length: 14 amino acids. Trimming stripped 3 bases from V and 6 bases from J, with 15 bases between. The germline gives CDR1 MNHEY, CDR2 SMNVEV (reference sequence).

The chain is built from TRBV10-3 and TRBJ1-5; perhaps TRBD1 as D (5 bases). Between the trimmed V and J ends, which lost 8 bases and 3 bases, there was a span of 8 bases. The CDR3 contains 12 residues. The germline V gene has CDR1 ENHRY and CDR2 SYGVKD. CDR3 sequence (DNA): TGTGCCATCCGACAGCCCAATCAGCCCCAGCATTTT. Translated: CAIRQPNQPQHF.

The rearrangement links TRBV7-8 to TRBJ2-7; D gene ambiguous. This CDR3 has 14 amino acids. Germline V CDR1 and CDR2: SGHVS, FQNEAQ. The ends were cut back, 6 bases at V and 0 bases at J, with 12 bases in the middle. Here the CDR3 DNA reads TGTGCCAGCAGTTGGTTGGGCATCTCCTACGAGCAGTACGTC. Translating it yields CASSWLGISYEQYV.

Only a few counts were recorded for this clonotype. CDR3 sequence reads: CASSLAAGAGPYEQYF. The CDR3 nucleotides are TGCGCCAGCAGCTTGGCCGCGGGAGCAGGTCCCTACGAGCAGTACTTC. The rearrangement joins TRBV5-1 to TRBJ2-7; 7 nucleotides line up with TRBD2. The V segment lost 0 bases and the J segment 2 bases; nucleotides outside the gene matches: 8. The CDR3 has 16 amino acids. CDR1 and CDR2 from the germline V gene are SGHRS and YFSETQ.

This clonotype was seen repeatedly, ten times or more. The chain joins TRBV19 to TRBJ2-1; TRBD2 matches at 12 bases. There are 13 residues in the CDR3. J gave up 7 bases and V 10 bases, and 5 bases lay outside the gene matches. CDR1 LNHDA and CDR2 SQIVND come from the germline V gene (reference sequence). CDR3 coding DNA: TGTGCCACCAGACTAGCGGGGGTTAATGAGCAGTTCTTC. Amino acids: CATRLAGVNEQFF.

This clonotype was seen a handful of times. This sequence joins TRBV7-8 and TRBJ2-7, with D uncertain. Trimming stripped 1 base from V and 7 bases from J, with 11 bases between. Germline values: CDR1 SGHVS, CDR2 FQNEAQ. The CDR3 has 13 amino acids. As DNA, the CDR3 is TGTGCCAGCAGCTTAGATCGTAGACGGGAGCAGTACGTC. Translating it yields CASSLDRRREQYV.